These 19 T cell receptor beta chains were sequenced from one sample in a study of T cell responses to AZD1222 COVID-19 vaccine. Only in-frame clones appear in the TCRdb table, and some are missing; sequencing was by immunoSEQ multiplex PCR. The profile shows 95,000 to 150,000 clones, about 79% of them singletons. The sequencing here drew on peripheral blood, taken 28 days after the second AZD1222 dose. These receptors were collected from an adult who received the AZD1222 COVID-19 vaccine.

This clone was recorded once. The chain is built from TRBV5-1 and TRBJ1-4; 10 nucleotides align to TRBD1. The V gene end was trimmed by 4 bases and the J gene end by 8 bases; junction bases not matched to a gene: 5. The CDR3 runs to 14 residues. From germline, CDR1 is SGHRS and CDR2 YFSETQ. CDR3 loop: CASSPGTGEEKLFF. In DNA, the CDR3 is TGCGCCAGCAGCCCCGGGACAGGGGAAGAAAAACTGTTTTTT.

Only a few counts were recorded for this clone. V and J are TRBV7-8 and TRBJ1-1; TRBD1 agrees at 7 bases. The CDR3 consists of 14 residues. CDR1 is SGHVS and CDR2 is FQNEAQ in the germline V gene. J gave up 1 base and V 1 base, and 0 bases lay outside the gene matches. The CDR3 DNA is TGTGCCAGCAGCTTAGGGACAGGGAACACTGAAGCTTTCTTT. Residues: CASSLGTGNTEAFF.

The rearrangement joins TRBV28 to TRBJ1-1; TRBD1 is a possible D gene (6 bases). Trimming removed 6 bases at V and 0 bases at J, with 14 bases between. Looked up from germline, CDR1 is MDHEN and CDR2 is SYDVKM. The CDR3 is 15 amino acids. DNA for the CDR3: TGTGCCAGCAGCAGGACAGTCCCAATGAACACTGAAGCTTTCTTT. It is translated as CASSRTVPMNTEAFF.

CDR3 sequence: CASSYSGTGGETQYF. Here the CDR3 DNA reads TGTGCCAGCAGTTACTCCGGGACAGGGGGGGAGACCCAGTACTTC. The rearrangement links TRBV6-5 to TRBJ2-5; TRBD1 agrees at 11 bases. CDR1 MNHEY and CDR2 SVGAGI come from the germline V gene. CDR3 length equals 15 residues. V lost 0 bases to trimming and J lost 5 bases; unmatched junction nucleotides: 2.

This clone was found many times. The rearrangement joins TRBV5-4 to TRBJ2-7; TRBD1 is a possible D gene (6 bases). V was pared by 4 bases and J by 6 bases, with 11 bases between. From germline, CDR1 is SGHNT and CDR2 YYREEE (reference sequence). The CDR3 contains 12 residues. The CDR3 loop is CASSQDSVEQYF. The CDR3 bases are TGTGCCAGCAGCCAGGACAGCGTCGAGCAGTACTTC.

CDR3 bases: TGTGCCAGCAAGGGGGACCCCTACGAGCAGTACTTC. Residues: CASKGDPYEQYF. This chain joins TRBV2 and TRBJ2-7; the D gene is possibly TRBD1 (6 bases). The CDR3 covers 12 residues. Per the germline V gene, CDR1 is SNHLY and CDR2 is FYNNEI. V lost 7 bases, J lost 2 bases, and 9 bases lay in between.

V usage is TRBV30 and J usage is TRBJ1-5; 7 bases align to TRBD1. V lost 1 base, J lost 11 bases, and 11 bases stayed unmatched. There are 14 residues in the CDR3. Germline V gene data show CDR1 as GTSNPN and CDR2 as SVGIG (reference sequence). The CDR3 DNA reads TGTGCCTGGAGTGGGGGACAGCCCTTTGGGGCCCAGCATTTT. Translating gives CAWSGGQPFGAQHF.

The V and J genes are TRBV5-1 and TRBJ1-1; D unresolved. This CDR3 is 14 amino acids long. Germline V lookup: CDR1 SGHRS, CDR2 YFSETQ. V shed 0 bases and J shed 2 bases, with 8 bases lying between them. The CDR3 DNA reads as TGCGCCAGCAGCTTGGCCCTTCCAAACACTGAAGCTTTCTTT. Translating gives CASSLALPNTEAFF. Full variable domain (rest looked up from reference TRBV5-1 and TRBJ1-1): KAGVTQTPRYLIKTRGQQVTLSCSPISGHRSVSWYQQTPGQGLQFLFEYFSETQRNKGNFPGRFSGRQFSNSRSEMNVSTLELGDSALYLCASSLALPNTEAFFGQGTRLTVV.

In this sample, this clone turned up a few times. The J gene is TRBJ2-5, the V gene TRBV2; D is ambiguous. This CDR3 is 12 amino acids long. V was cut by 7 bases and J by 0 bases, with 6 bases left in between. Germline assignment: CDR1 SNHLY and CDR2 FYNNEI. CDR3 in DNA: TGTGCCAGCAAGGGCAACCAAGAGACCCAGTACTTC. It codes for CASKGNQETQYF.

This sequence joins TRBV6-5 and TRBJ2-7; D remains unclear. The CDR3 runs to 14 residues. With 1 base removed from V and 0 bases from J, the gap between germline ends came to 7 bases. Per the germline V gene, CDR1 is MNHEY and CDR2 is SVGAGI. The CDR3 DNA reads TGTGCCAGCAGTTACTATAAGGACTCCTACGAGCAGTACTTC. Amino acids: CASSYYKDSYEQYF.

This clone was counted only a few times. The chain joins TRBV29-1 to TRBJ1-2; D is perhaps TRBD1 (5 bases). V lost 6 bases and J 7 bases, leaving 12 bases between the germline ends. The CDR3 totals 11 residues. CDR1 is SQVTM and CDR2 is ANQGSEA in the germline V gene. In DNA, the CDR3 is TGCAGCGTGATGGACATGTCTGGCTACACCTTC. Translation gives CSVMDMSGYTF.

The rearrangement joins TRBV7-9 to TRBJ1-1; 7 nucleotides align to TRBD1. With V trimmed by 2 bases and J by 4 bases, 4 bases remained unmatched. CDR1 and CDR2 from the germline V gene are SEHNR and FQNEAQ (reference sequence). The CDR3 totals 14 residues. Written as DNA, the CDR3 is TGTGCCAGCAGCTTACCGGACAGGTTCACTGAAGCTTTCTTT. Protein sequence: CASSLPDRFTEAFF.

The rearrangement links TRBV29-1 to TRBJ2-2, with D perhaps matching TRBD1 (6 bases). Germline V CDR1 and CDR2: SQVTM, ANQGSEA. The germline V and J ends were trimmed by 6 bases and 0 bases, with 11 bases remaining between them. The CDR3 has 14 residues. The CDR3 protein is CSVEGVPNTGELFF. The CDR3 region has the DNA TGCAGCGTCGAGGGGGTTCCGAACACCGGGGAGCTGTTTTTT.

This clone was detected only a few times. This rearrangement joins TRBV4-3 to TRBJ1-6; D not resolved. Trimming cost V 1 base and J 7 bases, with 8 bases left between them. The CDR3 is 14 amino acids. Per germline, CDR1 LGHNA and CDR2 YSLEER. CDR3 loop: CASSQVTVNSPLHF. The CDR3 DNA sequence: TGCGCCAGCAGCCAAGTTACAGTCAATTCACCCCTCCACTTT.

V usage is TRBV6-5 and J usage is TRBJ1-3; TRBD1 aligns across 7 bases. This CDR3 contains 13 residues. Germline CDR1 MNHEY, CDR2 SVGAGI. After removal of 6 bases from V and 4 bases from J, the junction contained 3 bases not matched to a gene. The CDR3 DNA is TGTGCCAGCAGGCCAGGGGGGGGAAACACCATATATTTT. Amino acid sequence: CASRPGGGNTIYF.

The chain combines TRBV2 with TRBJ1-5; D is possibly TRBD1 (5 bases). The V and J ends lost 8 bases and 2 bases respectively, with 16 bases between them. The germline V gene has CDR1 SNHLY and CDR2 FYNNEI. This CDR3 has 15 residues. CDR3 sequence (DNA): TGTGCCAGCGGGGGGGAGGATTGGGGCAATCAGCCCCAGCATTTT. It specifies CASGGEDWGNQPQHF.

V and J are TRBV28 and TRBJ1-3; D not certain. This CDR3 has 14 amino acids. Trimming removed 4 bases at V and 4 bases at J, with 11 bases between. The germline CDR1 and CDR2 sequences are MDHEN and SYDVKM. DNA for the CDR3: TGTGCCAGCAGTTACACGGTAGCGGGAAACACCATATATTTT. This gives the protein CASSYTVAGNTIYF.

The CDR3 region is CATVFQGALYF. The CDR3 DNA follows: TGTGCCACCGTGTTTCAAGGGGCGTTGTACTTC. The chain has TRBV27 and TRBJ2-7; the D gene is possibly TRBD1 (5 bases). This CDR3 contains 11 residues. V lost 10 bases and J lost 12, with 19 bases in between. Germline values: CDR1 MNHEY, CDR2 SMNVEV (reference sequence).

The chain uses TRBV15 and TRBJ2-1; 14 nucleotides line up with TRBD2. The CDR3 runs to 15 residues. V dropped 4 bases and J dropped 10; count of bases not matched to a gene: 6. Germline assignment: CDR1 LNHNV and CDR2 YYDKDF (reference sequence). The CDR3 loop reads CATSTGLAGGQEQFF. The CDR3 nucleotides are TGTGCCACCAGCACCGGACTAGCGGGGGGTCAGGAGCAGTTCTTC.